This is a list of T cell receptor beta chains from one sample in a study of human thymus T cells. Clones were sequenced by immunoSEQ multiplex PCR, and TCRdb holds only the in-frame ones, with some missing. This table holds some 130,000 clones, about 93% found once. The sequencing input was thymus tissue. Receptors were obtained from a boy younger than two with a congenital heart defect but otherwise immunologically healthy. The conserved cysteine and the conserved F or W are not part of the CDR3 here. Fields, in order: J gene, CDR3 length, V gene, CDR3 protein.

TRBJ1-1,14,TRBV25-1,ASSEWNGRGVTEAF
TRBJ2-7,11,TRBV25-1,ASSDTDRGEQY
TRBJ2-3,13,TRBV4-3,ASSRRVGVGDTQY
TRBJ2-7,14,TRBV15,ATSRDFYLGAYEQY
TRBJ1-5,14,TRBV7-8,ASSFDWRYSNQPQH
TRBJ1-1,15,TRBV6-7,ASTMGWTGGMNTEAF
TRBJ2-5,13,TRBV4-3,ASSQTRRGEETQY
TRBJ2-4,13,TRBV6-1,ASSESEGPKNIQY
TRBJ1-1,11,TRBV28,ASSLVRARGAF
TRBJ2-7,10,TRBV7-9,ASSFMYYEQY
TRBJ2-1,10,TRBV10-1,ASGWRGDEQF
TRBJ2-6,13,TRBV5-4,ASSLRGSGANVLT
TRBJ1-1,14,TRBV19,ASSTRTGWVNTEAF
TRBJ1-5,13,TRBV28,ASKGTYDSNQPQH
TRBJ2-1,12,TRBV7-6,ASSRGSSYNEQF
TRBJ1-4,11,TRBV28,ASKVAPNEKLF
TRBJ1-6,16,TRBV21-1,ASSPRGAGWSYNSPLH
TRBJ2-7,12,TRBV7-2,ASRQRGSSYEQY
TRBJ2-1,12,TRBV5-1,ASSLGLADNEQF
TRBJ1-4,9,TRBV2,ASSVREKLF
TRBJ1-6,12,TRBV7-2,ASSLYKVWSPLH
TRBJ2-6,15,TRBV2,ASSWDRGLRGANVLT
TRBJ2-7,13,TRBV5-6,ASSLNREAPYEQY
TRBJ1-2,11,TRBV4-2,ASSQRDRGDYT
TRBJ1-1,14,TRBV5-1,ASSLPSSQPYTEAF
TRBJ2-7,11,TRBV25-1,ASSGLAGNEQY
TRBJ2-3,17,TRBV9,ASSINRGGGPWGTDTQY
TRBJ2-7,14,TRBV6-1,ASREVGTASSYEQY
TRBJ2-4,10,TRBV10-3,AISEDTNIQY
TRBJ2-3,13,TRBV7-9,ASSPGGNCTDTQY
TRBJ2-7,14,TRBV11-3,ASSLSGTSGVYEQY
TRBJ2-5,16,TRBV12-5,ASGLRLSSGGARETQY
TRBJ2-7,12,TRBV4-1,ASSQDLPTYEQY
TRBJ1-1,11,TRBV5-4,ASSPGGYTEAF
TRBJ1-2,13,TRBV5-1,ASSLGTGVNYGYT
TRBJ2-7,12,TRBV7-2,ASSSLAGWGEQY
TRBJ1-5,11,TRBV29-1,SVEQREGQPQH
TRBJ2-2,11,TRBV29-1,SVESGAPGELF
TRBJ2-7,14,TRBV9,ASGNETGQGAGEQY
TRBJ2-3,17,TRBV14,ASSQSLAGAPFPTDTQY
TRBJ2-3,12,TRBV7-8,ASSSGRSTDTQY
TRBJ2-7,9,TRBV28,ASSWREVPY
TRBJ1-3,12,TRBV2,ASSGQEPGNTIY
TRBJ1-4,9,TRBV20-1,STAPDEKLF
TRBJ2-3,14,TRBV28,ASRAGLDRATDTQY
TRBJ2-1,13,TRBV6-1,ASSLFRDRGNEQF
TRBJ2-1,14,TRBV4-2,ASSLPILPEYNEQF
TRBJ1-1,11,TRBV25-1,ASSEQEYTEAF
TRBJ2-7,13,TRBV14,ASSDSGGPSYEQY
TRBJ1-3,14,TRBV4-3,ASSQEPFLSGNTIY
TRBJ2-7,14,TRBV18,ASSPYTGTRGYEQY
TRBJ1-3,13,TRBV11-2,ASSRLRVSGNTIY